The T cell receptor beta chain under discussion was sequenced for a study of blood T cell repertoires in COVID-19. Study in general: Collection of acute and convalescent COVID-19 samples took place in the United States, Italy and Spain. Sample material is recorded as cDNA or gDNA derived from T cells, B-cell-depleted T cells, or PBMCs.

This CDR3 contains 16 residues. The V gene's germline CDR1 is KGHSH and CDR2 LQKENI. V shed 3 bases and J 5 bases; nucleotides not matched to a gene: 8. Assay: immunoSEQ multiplex PCR; the TCRdb copy retains only in-frame clones and omits some. In the table there are 90,000 to 120,000 clones, 80% to 95% of which are singletons. The clonotype was recovered from a woman younger than 45 with acute or convalescent COVID-19. The chain couples TRBV18 to TRBJ1-5, with 9 nucleotides matching TRBD1. Sequencing used peripheral blood. CDR3 amino acids: CASSPNRDRVYQPQHF. CDR3 bases: TGTGCCAGCTCACCGAATCGGGACAGGGTATATCAGCCCCAGCATTTT.